The clone carrying this T cell receptor beta chain was seen repeatedly, ten times or more. Its antigen is unidentified. These data originate in a study of human T cells and chemical hapten exposure. The overall study: Reading of the patch tests, which applied 0.01% DPC to the upper back, occurred at 6 days. Patients, mostly women, had alopecia areata, alopecia totalis or alopecia universalis. Study-wide points: Sensitization with DPC brought no change to TCRs above 1 in 1000 in frequency.

Time point specified: patch test 1, 2 weeks after DPC sensitization. Treatment described: therapeutic diphenylcyclopropenone sensitization with weekly scalp DPC. Whole blood that had not been fractionated was the source of extracted total RNA. Blood draws came before every patch-test application. TCRdb reanalysed the RACE reads using MiXCR and keeps one entry per CDR3 protein. The sample holds over 50,000 distinct CDR3 sequences, approximately 10% seen once. V dropped 5 bases and J dropped 2; count of bases not matched to a gene: 5. The CDR3 consists of 14 residues. CDR1 and CDR2 from the germline V gene are ENHRY and SYGVKD.

The sequencing used whole blood, collected in connection with sensitization to the hapten diphenylcyclopropenone (DPC). The chain uses TRBV10-3 and TRBJ1-1; 7 nucleotides match TRBD1. This receptor was obtained from a woman in her forties with alopecia areata. Some clones in this sample may be carry-over from other donors' samples. The CDR3 DNA is TGTGCCATCAGTAGTACAGGGGACAACACTGAAGCTTTCTTT. It is translated as CAISSTGDNTEAFF.